This T cell receptor beta chain emerged from a study of beta chain features in type 1 diabetes. Germline V CDR1 and CDR2: SGDLS, YYNGEE. V was pared by 0 bases and J by 6 bases, with 3 bases of the junction left unmatched. CDR3 length: 15 residues. Expressed TCRB transcripts were sequenced, since all the RNA that had been isolated was reverse transcribed. The assay was immunoSEQ multiplex PCR, and TCRdb's table has in-frame clones only and misses some. The sample has hundreds of thousands of clones; roughly an eighth are singletons. This sequence originates from a woman in her forties in good health. The rearrangement joins TRBV9 to TRBJ2-2; 9 bases map to TRBD2. The specimen sequenced was naive CD4+ T cells from blood. CDR3 region: CASSVVRGGAGELFF. As DNA, the CDR3 is TGTGCCAGCAGCGTAGTTCGCGGGGGGGCCGGGGAGCTGTTTTTT.